Included here is one T cell receptor (beta chain) sequence, with context. Its target antigen remains unknown. The record has no base qualities; no much larger clone is one base away. The trial excluded patients who had a history of autoimmune disease or were on systemic immunosuppression. Peripheral blood for TCR sequencing was collected from all dose cohorts at baseline, on cycle 4 day 1, and on cycle 7 day 1. Samples came from an open-label, multicenter, first-in-human phase I dose-escalation trial of ivuxolimab. The trial enrolled adults with locally advanced or metastatic head and neck squamous cell, hepatocellular, melanoma or renal cell carcinoma. Before TCR sequencing, CD4+ and CD8+ T cells were separately sorted from peripheral blood. The sample originates from a study of OX40 agonist ivuxolimab in advanced cancers. Regarding the complete study: Ivuxolimab was an agonistic, fully human IgG2 monoclonal antibody directed against OX40 (CD134), a costimulatory receptor. Patients were allowed to have had prior anti-PD-1, anti-PD-L1 or anti-CTLA-4 therapy, and 40% of the dose-escalation patients had previously received checkpoint inhibitors. Partial responses occurred in three dose-escalation patients: two with cutaneous melanoma and one with hepatocellular carcinoma. Peripheral TCRbeta sequencing was intended to test whether TCR sequence diversity was altered and clonal T-cell expansion was caused by ivuxolimab. The paper covers the monotherapy dose-escalation part of the phase I ivuxolimab trial, which included N of about 56 patients. A male proportion of roughly 80% and a mean age of 60 years, ranging from roughly 23 to 90, were recorded for the dose-escalation cohort. Among the roughly 54 dose-escalation patients, 19 had hepatocellular carcinoma, roughly 15 melanoma, 9 renal cell carcinoma and 9 head and neck cancer. Intravenous ivuxolimab was administered to patients every 2 weeks at six dose levels: 0.01, 0.1, 0.3, 1.5, 3 and 10 mg/kg.

Genomic DNA was isolated from the sorted cells so that the TCRbeta CDR3 region could be sequenced. The immunoSEQ Assay was used for sequencing of TCRbeta CDR3 regions. Here the immuneACCESS table is served through TCRdb, limited to in-frame sequences with V and J called. Missing clones are a known gap in these copies; in checked studies unresolved V genes cover under half, and the rest lacks a known reason. The sample table records around 56,000 clones; about four fifths of these occur just once. The ten largest clones capture approximately 4.8% of the sample. On the study overall, not on this receptor specifically: After ivuxolimab, expanded clones were on average more numerous among CD8+ T cells than among CD4+ T cells. In partial responders in the 0.1-3.0 mg/kg groups, normalized peripheral clonal expansion was found to be among the lowest, especially among CD8+ T cells. The antigen specificity of the clonally expanded peripheral T cells was not determined. Low levels of normalized T-cell clonal expansion were also seen in some nonresponding patients. At doses from 0.1 to 3.0 mg/kg, clonal expansion was seen in both CD4+ and CD8+ blood T cells between baseline and week 6.

The TCR was taken from an adult with an advanced solid tumor such as melanoma, head and neck, liver or kidney cancer. Sequenced material: CD4+ or CD8+ T cells sorted from blood, taken in a trial of the OX40 agonist ivuxolimab.

The DNA is TGTGCCAGCAGTTACCGGTTCCGCGAGGAGACCCAGTACTTC. Protein translation: CASSYRFREETQYF. The chain was built from TRBV27 and TRBJ2-5; confidence is insufficient to name the D gene. Counted from cysteine to phenylalanine, this CDR3 has 14 amino acids. The sequence is cut down to CDR3 DNA, 42 bases in frame from base 1. Cut back by 4 bases and 5 bases, the V and J ends lie 14 bases apart. CDR1 MNHEY and CDR2 SMNVEV are derived from the germline V gene (reference sequence).